The rows below give T cell receptor beta chains drawn from one sample of a study of T cell changes during pregnancy in multiple sclerosis. The method was immunoSEQ multiplex PCR; TCRdb's version includes in-frame clones alone and lacks a portion of them. Of 25,000 to 30,000 clones in the sample, approximately 94% were seen once. The sample here was CD4+ T cells from peripheral blood mononuclear cells, taken after pregnancy. Source of these receptors: a female donor with multiple sclerosis, enrolled in a pregnancy study. The CDR3 runs from the conserved cysteine through the conserved F or W. The D gene is left open where the match is weak.

J gene | D gene | V gene | CDR3 protein
TRBJ2-1 | TRBD1 | TRBV27 | CASSYRAWGQRDNEQFF
TRBJ2-3 | TRBD1 | TRBV6-5 | CASSYAGQGGPGTQYF
TRBJ1-2 | TRBD1 | TRBV6-4 | CASRDDRGYGYTF
TRBJ1-1 | - | TRBV6-1 | CASSETLNTEAFF
TRBJ2-5 | TRBD2 | TRBV7-2 | CASSYRLAQGETQYF
TRBJ1-2 | TRBD1 | TRBV2 | CASSERGQEGYGYTF
TRBJ2-5 | - | TRBV12-5 | CASGLDRTFQETQYF
TRBJ1-5 | - | TRBV30 | CAWSVRRGGQPQHF
TRBJ2-7 | TRBD2 | TRBV5-1 | CASSLSLAGGEQYF
TRBJ1-6 | TRBD1 | TRBV7-3 | CASSTNRGDNSPLHF
TRBJ1-1 | TRBD1 | TRBV27 | CASSFQDPLQGAGTEAFF
TRBJ2-1 | TRBD2 | TRBV11-2 | CASSYKREGANEQFF
TRBJ1-1 | - | TRBV15 | CATSRDLGSGNTEAFF
TRBJ2-2 | TRBD2 | TRBV19 | CASTASGIVIGELFF
TRBJ2-5 | TRBD2 | TRBV18 | CASSLPLWGEGQETQYF
TRBJ2-1 | TRBD2 | TRBV5-1 | CASSSGLAEHNEQFF
TRBJ2-5 | - | TRBV5-1 | CASSLEAEETQYF
TRBJ1-5 | TRBD1 | TRBV30 | CAWSFNPFRPGTGAFQPQHF
TRBJ2-1 | - | TRBV14 | CASSLQRWSSYNEQFF
TRBJ1-4 | - | TRBV19 | CASSSEDATNEKLFF
TRBJ1-1 | - | TRBV5-1 | CASSLGLITEAFF
TRBJ2-3 | TRBD2 | TRBV30 | CAWAGADTQYF
TRBJ2-7 | TRBD1 | TRBV6-1 | CASSEAGQGFNEQYF
TRBJ1-1 | TRBD1 | TRBV5-1 | CASSMDRVRTEAFF
TRBJ2-7 | - | TRBV6-1 | CASSEQAGEQYF
TRBJ2-5 | TRBD2 | TRBV7-3 | CASSSQAGGYETQYF
TRBJ1-2 | - | TRBV5-1 | CASSLGPSYGYTF
TRBJ1-2 | - | TRBV6-5 | CASSPRGVYGYTF
TRBJ2-7 | TRBD1 | TRBV19 | CASSIAGGLSYEQYF
TRBJ2-1 | TRBD1 | TRBV12-5 | CASGWLPGQGNDEQFF
TRBJ2-1 | TRBD2 | TRBV7-9 | CASHPGLAGDSNEQFF
TRBJ1-1 | TRBD1 | TRBV7-2 | CASSPRTGLDTEAFF
TRBJ1-5 | - | TRBV4-3 | CASSQDLGGAGQPQHF
TRBJ2-2 | TRBD1 | TRBV6-6 | CASTASGQGPGELFF
TRBJ2-3 | - | TRBV11-2 | CASSLDLGYELSTDTQYF
TRBJ2-2 | - | TRBV10-2 | CASSGASDRTGELFF
TRBJ1-1 | - | TRBV29-1 | CSVNLGHTNTEAFF
TRBJ2-3 | - | TRBV27 | CASSTRSAGGVRTDTQYF
TRBJ2-3 | TRBD1 | TRBV15 | CATSRSGQNTDTQYF
TRBJ2-1 | TRBD2 | TRBV11-3 | CASSLNDGGAKEQFF
TRBJ1-2 | TRBD1 | TRBV6-1 | CASSAGTGVTNYGYTF
TRBJ2-3 | TRBD2 | TRBV4-2 | CASRRGATDTQYF
TRBJ1-1 | - | TRBV5-1 | CASSLGKGLTPSNTEAFF
TRBJ1-6 | - | TRBV19 | CASSESNSPLHF
TRBJ1-3 | - | TRBV2 | CASTTGEGNTIYF
TRBJ2-7 | - | TRBV6-5 | CASSSLQGNEQYF
TRBJ1-3 | TRBD1 | TRBV19 | CASRRTGTGVTGNTIYF
TRBJ1-2 | - | TRBV5-1 | CASSYDGANYGYTF
TRBJ2-1 | - | TRBV10-3 | CAISESTGVGSNEQFF
TRBJ2-7 | - | TRBV9 | CASSVTGDEQYF
TRBJ1-4 | - | TRBV6-6 | CASSYNTGSNEKLFF
TRBJ1-4 | TRBD1 | TRBV19 | CASSRLTGGYEKLFF
TRBJ2-1 | - | TRBV11-3 | CASSLAFRNEQFF
TRBJ1-2 | TRBD1 | TRBV19 | CASSIGTARLYGYTF
TRBJ2-3 | TRBD2 | TRBV6-6 | CASSYPSGGSDTQYF
TRBJ2-7 | TRBD1 | TRBV18 | CASSPQTEGAYEQYF
TRBJ2-7 | TRBD2 | TRBV27 | CASSSPPGRRGSYEQYF